This is a list of T cell receptor beta chains from one sample in a study of shared clonotypes between healthy human individuals. Only in-frame clones appear in the TCRdb table, and some are missing; sequencing was by immunoSEQ multiplex PCR. This table holds some 2 million clones, less than 95% found once. The sample comprised naive CD8+ T cells sorted from blood. The receptors derive from a man in his late teens or twenties in good health. Both conserved end residues are part of each CDR3.

v_gene: TRBV13; j_gene: TRBJ2-1; CDR3aa: CASSLELGTADNEQFF
v_gene: TRBV11-2; j_gene: TRBJ1-1; CDR3aa: CASSLDVGGPGTEAFF
v_gene: TRBV19; j_gene: TRBJ2-2; CDR3aa: CASSLPGPLELFF
v_gene: TRBV5-6; j_gene: TRBJ2-1; CDR3aa: CASSVGRAGEQFF
v_gene: TRBV7-9; j_gene: TRBJ2-7; CDR3aa: CASTSGSSYEQYF
v_gene: TRBV6-1; j_gene: TRBJ1-2; CDR3aa: CASSDSTYGYTF
v_gene: TRBV5-1; j_gene: TRBJ1-6; CDR3aa: CASSLAGLGENSPLHF
v_gene: TRBV15; j_gene: TRBJ2-7; CDR3aa: CATSSSDPGRTQIPSYEQYF
v_gene: TRBV9; j_gene: TRBJ1-1; CDR3aa: CASSVYSNTEAFF
v_gene: TRBV10-3; j_gene: TRBJ2-7; CDR3aa: CAISDPREQGSPYEQYF
v_gene: TRBV4-1; j_gene: TRBJ2-5; CDR3aa: CASSQVQGAGTQYF
v_gene: TRBV5-4; j_gene: TRBJ2-1; CDR3aa: CASSPPSGNNEQFF
v_gene: TRBV7-6; j_gene: TRBJ2-7; CDR3aa: CASSPLGGSPNLHEQYF
v_gene: TRBV7-8; j_gene: TRBJ1-2; CDR3aa: CASSLYGGDYGYTF
v_gene: TRBV7-9; j_gene: TRBJ2-7; CDR3aa: CASSSGIYEQYF
v_gene: TRBV5-6; j_gene: TRBJ2-7; CDR3aa: CASSSGEGTYEQYF
v_gene: TRBV9; j_gene: TRBJ1-3; CDR3aa: CASSDTKDRSGNTIYF
v_gene: TRBV29-1; j_gene: TRBJ2-7; CDR3aa: CSAQADRGRAYEQYF
v_gene: TRBV4-1; j_gene: TRBJ1-2; CDR3aa: CASSQERGPYGYTF
v_gene: TRBV4-3; j_gene: TRBJ1-3; CDR3aa: CASSQDPNWDAPGNTIYF
v_gene: TRBV11-1; j_gene: TRBJ2-7; CDR3aa: CASSPAEGLSTLQGEQYF
v_gene: TRBV9; j_gene: TRBJ2-2; CDR3aa: CASSDINTGELFF
v_gene: TRBV27; j_gene: TRBJ2-7; CDR3aa: CASSFTGTYEQYF
v_gene: TRBV27; j_gene: TRBJ2-1; CDR3aa: CATKWGNEQFF
v_gene: TRBV28; j_gene: TRBJ2-7; CDR3aa: CASTPTGASSYEQYF
v_gene: TRBV7-6; j_gene: TRBJ2-2; CDR3aa: CASSLAWGGADTGELFF
v_gene: TRBV7-9; j_gene: TRBJ1-6; CDR3aa: CASSSRGSDNSPLHF
v_gene: TRBV4-3; j_gene: TRBJ2-5; CDR3aa: CASSQVLVAKETQYF